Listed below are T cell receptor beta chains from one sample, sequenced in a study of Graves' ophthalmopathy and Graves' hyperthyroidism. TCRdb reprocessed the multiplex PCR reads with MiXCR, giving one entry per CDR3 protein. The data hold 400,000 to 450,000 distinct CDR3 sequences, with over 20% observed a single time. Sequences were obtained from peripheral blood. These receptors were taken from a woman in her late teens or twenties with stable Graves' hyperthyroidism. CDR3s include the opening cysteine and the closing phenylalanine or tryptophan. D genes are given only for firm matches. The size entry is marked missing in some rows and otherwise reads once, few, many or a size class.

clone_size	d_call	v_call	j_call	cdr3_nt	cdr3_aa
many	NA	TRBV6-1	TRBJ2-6	TGTGCCAGCAGTGGCCGGGGGTCTGGGGCCAACGTCCTGACTTTC	CASSGRGSGANVLTF
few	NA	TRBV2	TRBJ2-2	TGTGCCAGCATCCTAGACATAACCGGGGAGCTGTTTTTT	CASILDITGELFF
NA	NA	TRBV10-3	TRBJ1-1	TGTGCCATCCTCGACAGTACAAGGAACACTGAAGCTTTCTTT	CAILDSTRNTEAFF
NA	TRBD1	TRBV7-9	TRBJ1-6	TGTGCCAGCAGCTTAGGGGGGACAGGGCATTCACACCTCCACTTT	CASSLGGTGHSHLHF
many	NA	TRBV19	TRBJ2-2	TGTGCCAGTAGTATCCAGTACTCGAACACCGGGGAGCTGTTTTTT	CASSIQYSNTGELFF
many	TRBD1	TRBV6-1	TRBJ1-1	TGTGCCAGCAGAGGACAGGGCACTGAAGCTTTCTTT	CASRGQGTEAFF
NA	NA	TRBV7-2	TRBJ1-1	TGTGCCAGCAGCCCTAACAGGGTAGGGACTGAAGCTTTCTTT	CASSPNRVGTEAFF
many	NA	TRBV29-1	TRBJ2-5	TGCAGCGCTAGGGCCCGCTTCGCGGAGACCCAGTACTTC	CSARARFAETQYF
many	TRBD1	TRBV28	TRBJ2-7	TGTGCCAGCAGTTCGTCCGGGACAGGGATCTACGAGCAGTACTTC	CASSSSGTGIYEQYF
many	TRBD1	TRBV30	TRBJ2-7	TGTGCCTGGAGTCCGGGACAGCTCTACGAGCAGTACTTC	CAWSPGQLYEQYF
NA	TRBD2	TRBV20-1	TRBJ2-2	TGCAGTGCCCCTAGCGGGAGTGTTGGCGGGGAGCTGTTTTTT	CSAPSGSVGGELFF
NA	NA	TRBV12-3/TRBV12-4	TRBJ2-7	TGTGCCAGCAGTCTAAGGACTACCCACGAGCAGTACTTC	CASSLRTTHEQYF
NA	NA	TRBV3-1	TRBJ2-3	TGTGCCAGCAGCGAGACCTTGGGTAATACGCAGTATTTT	CASSETLGNTQYF
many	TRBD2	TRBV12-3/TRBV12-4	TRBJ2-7	TGTGCCAGCAGTTTATATAGCGGGGGGAACTACGAGCAGTACTTC	CASSLYSGGNYEQYF
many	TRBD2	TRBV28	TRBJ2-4	TGTGCCAGCAGTCCCACTAGCGGGAGGGCCAAAAACATTAAGTACTTC	CASSPTSGRAKNIKYF
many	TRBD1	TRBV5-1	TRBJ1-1	TGCGCCAGCAGCTTCGCCGACAGGGGTACTGAAGCTTTCTTT	CASSFADRGTEAFF
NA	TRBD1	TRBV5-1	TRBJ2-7	TGCGCCAGCAGCGGCTGGACAGGGCAGAGATACGAGCAGTACTTC	CASSGWTGQRYEQYF
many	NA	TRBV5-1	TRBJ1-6	TGCGCCAGCACGGAAACGGGGCAGGGGAATTCACCCCTCCACTTT	CASTETGQGNSPLHF
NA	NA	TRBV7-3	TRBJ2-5	TGTTCCAGCAGTTTAACCCGCCACCTGGGTCAGGGTAGGGTTCAAGAGACCCAGTACTTC	CSSSLTRHLGQGRVQETQYF
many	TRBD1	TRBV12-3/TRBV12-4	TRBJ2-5	TGTGCCAGCAGTCTTGGGACAGAAGCGAGAGAGACCCAGTACTTC	CASSLGTEARETQYF
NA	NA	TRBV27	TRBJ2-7	TGTGCCAGCAGTCCCCCACCGGGTCGAGGGGCATACGAGCAGTACTTC	CASSPPPGRGAYEQYF
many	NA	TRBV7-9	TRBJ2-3	TGTGCCAGCAGCTCGGGATTGCACGGGACGCAGTATTTT	CASSSGLHGTQYF
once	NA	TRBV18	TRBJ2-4	TGTGCCAGCTCAAACAGGGACGTTAAGTACTTC	CASSNRDVKYF
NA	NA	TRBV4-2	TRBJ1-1	TGTGCCAGCAGCCAAGGATCCGGTTTTGAAGCTTTCTTT	CASSQGSGFEAFF
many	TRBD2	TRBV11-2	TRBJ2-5	TGTGCCAGCAGCTTAATCGGGGGGACTAGCCAGAGAGAGACCCAGTACTTC	CASSLIGGTSQRETQYF
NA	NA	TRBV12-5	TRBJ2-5	TGTGCTAGTGGTCTGGGGTCGACAGTATCGCGGGAGACCCAGTACTTC	CASGLGSTVSRETQYF
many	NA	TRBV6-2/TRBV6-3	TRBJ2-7	TGTGCCAGCAGTTACGGGGCCAACCCTACCTACGAGCAGTACTTC	CASSYGANPTYEQYF
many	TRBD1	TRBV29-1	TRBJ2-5	TGCAGCGTTGGTAGGACAGGGGTTAGAGAAGAGACCCAGTACTTC	CSVGRTGVREETQYF
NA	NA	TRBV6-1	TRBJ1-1	TGTGCCAGCAGTCAACAGGGTTTGGGCACTGAAGCTTTCTTT	CASSQQGLGTEAFF
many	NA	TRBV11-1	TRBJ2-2	TGTGCCAGCAGCTTAAGGGTAACCGGGGAGCTGTTTTTT	CASSLRVTGELFF
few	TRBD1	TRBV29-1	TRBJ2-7	TGCAGCGTTGGCGCTAGTAGGGGGCACGAGCAGTACTTC	CSVGASRGHEQYF
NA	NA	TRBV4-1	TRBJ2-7	TGCGCCAGCAGCCAAGTCTCCGGGAACTCCTACGAGCAGTACTTC	CASSQVSGNSYEQYF
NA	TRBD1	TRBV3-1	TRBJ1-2	TGTGCCAGCAGCCGCGTGGACAGGGGGCTTGGCTATGGCTACACCTTC	CASSRVDRGLGYGYTF
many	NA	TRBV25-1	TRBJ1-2	TGTGCCAGCAATGGTCGGGACAATGGCTACACCTTC	CASNGRDNGYTF
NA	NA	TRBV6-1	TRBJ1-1	TGTGCCAGCAGTGAAGGTCCGCAAAACACTGAAGCTTTCTTT	CASSEGPQNTEAFF
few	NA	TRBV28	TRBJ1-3	TGTGCCAGCACCCCAGATAGGGCAGGGGCTGGAAACACCATATATTTT	CASTPDRAGAGNTIYF
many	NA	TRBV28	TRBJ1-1	TGTGCCAGCTCCCCGCCCTACACTGAAGCTTTCTTT	CASSPPYTEAFF
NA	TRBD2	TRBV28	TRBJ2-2	TGTGCCAGCAGTTTATTTCTGCGCGGGAGGGCCGGCACCGGGGAGCTGTTTTTT	CASSLFLRGRAGTGELFF
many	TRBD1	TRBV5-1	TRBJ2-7	TGCGCCAGCCGAACCCGGGACAGAGCTCTGGAGCAGTACTTC	CASRTRDRALEQYF
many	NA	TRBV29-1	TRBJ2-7	TGCAGCGTTGAGTCAGGGGTTGAGCAGTACTTC	CSVESGVEQYF
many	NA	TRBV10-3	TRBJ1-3	TGTGCCATTACGACCGGGAGCGGGGACACCATATATTTT	CAITTGSGDTIYF
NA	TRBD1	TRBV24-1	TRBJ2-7	TGTGCCACCAGTGATTCGGGACAGGGGGCCTACGAGCAGTACTTC	CATSDSGQGAYEQYF
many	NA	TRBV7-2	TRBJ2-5	TGTGCCAGCAGCCCGAGCGGACTCCAAGAGACCCAGTACTTC	CASSPSGLQETQYF
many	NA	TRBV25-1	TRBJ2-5	TGTGCCAGCAGTGGCCCCGAAGGGAACCAGTACTTC	CASSGPEGNQYF
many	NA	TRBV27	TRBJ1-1	TGTGCCAGCAGTCCACCAGGGGTGCCGGCGGGTGAAGCTTTCTTT	CASSPPGVPAGEAFF
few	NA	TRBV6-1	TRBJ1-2	TGTGCCAGCAGTGAGACGGCGCCCCGGTTTGGCTACACCTTC	CASSETAPRFGYTF
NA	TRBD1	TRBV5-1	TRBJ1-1	TGCGCCAGCAGCAACCGACAGGGCCCGAACACTGAAGCTTTCTTT	CASSNRQGPNTEAFF
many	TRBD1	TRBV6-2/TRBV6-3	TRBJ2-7	TGTGCCAGCAGTCCCCCCCGGGACAGGGGACCCTACGAGCAGTACTTC	CASSPPRDRGPYEQYF
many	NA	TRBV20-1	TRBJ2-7	TGCAGTGCTAGGCCCAGCTCCTACGAGCAGTACTTC	CSARPSSYEQYF
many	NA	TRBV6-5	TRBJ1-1	TGTGCCAGCAGTTACCCGGGACATGGCTCTGAAGCTTTCTTT	CASSYPGHGSEAFF
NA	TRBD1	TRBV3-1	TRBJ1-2	TGTGCCAGCAGCCAAGTGCCCGGGACAGACGTAGATGGCTACACCTTC	CASSQVPGTDVDGYTF
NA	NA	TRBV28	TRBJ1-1	TGTGCCAGCAGCGATTCGACAGGACTCCACACTGAAGCTTTCTTT	CASSDSTGLHTEAFF
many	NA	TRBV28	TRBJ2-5	TGTGCCAGCAGAGGGCGGTACCAAGAGACCCAGTACTTC	CASRGRYQETQYF
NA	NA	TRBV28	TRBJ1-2	TGTGCCAGCAGTTTATCGGTGGGAAGTGGCTACACCTTC	CASSLSVGSGYTF
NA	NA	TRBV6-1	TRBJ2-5	TGTGCCAGCAGTGAAGCCTCGGGACTTACGACGGGGGAGACCCAGTACTTC	CASSEASGLTTGETQYF